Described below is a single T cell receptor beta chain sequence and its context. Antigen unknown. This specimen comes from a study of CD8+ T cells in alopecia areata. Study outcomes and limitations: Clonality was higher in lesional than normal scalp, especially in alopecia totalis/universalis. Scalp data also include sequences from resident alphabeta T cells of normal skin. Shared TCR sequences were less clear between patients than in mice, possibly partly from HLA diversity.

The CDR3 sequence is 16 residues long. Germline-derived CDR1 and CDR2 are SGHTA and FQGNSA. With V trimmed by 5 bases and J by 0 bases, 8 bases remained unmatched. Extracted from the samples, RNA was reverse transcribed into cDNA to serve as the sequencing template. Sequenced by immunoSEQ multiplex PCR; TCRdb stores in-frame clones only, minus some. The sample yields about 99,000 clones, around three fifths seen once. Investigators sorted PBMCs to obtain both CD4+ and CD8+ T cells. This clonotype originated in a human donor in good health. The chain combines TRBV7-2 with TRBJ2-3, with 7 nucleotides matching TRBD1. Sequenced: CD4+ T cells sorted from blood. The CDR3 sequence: CASSLRTGSSTDTQYF. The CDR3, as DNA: TGTGCCAGCAGCCTAAGGACAGGATCTAGCACAGATACGCAGTATTTT.